In its sample, the clone carrying this T cell receptor beta chain was seen many times. CDR3 length equals 15 residues. Per the germline V gene, CDR1 is SGHRS and CDR2 is YFSETQ. V was clipped by 2 bases and J by 0 bases; unmatched bases: 1. These data come from a study of read filtering for tumor transcriptome and immune sequencing. Molecular barcoded adaptors covering alpha/delta and beta/gamma chains were used on approximately 400 ng RNA. TCRdb itself ran the reads through MiXCR, one entry per CDR3 protein. This repertoire shows 94,000 or so distinct CDR3 sequences, 9% to 15% found once; its top ten account for approximately 15%. Bone marrow was sampled from every patient at the time of active disease.

The source material was a population of CD138-negative cells sorted from bone marrow. V and J are TRBV5-1 and TRBJ2-2, with 7 bases identical to TRBD1. This TCR came from a donor aged 40 or over with multiple myeloma. The CDR3 reads CASSFGTANTGELFF. The CDR3 DNA reads as TGCGCCAGCAGCTTCGGGACAGCGAACACCGGGGAGCTGTTTTTT.